The rows below give T cell receptor beta chains drawn from one sample of a study of blood T cell repertoires in COVID-19. The assay was immunoSEQ multiplex PCR, and TCRdb's table has in-frame clones only and misses some. The sample consists of approximately 49,000 clones, roughly 80% of them appearing once. Sequenced material: peripheral blood. These receptors came from a woman aged 55 to 70 with acute or convalescent COVID-19. Both conserved end residues are part of each CDR3. A D gene is named only where the DNA matches it firmly.

j_gene: TRBJ1-5
d_gene: TRBD1
v_gene: TRBV30
CDR3aa: CAWSRTGTGDSQPQHF

j_gene: TRBJ2-2
d_gene: NA
v_gene: TRBV29-1
CDR3aa: CSVLPLSNTGELFF

j_gene: TRBJ1-1
d_gene: TRBD1
v_gene: TRBV4-2
CDR3aa: CASSTRTGVNTEAFF

j_gene: TRBJ1-5
d_gene: NA
v_gene: TRBV28
CDR3aa: CASSLSGRANQPQHF

j_gene: TRBJ1-1
d_gene: NA
v_gene: TRBV18
CDR3aa: CASSRGGGWGETGTEAFF

j_gene: TRBJ2-1
d_gene: TRBD2
v_gene: TRBV20-1
CDR3aa: CSASSSGIGNEQFF

j_gene: TRBJ1-2
d_gene: TRBD1
v_gene: TRBV27
CDR3aa: CASTSGTGAQGGYGYTF

j_gene: TRBJ1-1
d_gene: TRBD1
v_gene: TRBV2
CDR3aa: CASSLRGQGEAFF

j_gene: TRBJ1-3
d_gene: NA
v_gene: TRBV27
CDR3aa: CASRPTGGSGNTIYF

j_gene: TRBJ1-2
d_gene: NA
v_gene: TRBV5-1
CDR3aa: CASSLALSRVANYGYTF

j_gene: TRBJ2-5
d_gene: TRBD1
v_gene: TRBV5-1
CDR3aa: CASGNRGPGYQETQYF

j_gene: TRBJ2-6
d_gene: TRBD1
v_gene: TRBV5-4
CDR3aa: CASSLVQGALGANVLTF

j_gene: TRBJ1-2
d_gene: TRBD1
v_gene: TRBV29-1
CDR3aa: CSSRDSGGDGYTF

j_gene: TRBJ2-2
d_gene: TRBD1
v_gene: TRBV5-1
CDR3aa: CASSLGQGSDGELFF

j_gene: TRBJ2-3
d_gene: TRBD1
v_gene: TRBV5-1
CDR3aa: CASSNRGDTDTQYF

j_gene: TRBJ2-3
d_gene: TRBD2
v_gene: TRBV3-1/TRBV3-2
CDR3aa: CASSQVAGGTDTQYF

j_gene: TRBJ2-3
d_gene: TRBD1
v_gene: TRBV6-5
CDR3aa: CASSNTGGVADTQYF

j_gene: TRBJ1-2
d_gene: NA
v_gene: TRBV2
CDR3aa: CASSGQGGRQTYGYTF

j_gene: TRBJ1-1
d_gene: NA
v_gene: TRBV11-2
CDR3aa: CASSPRGEAFF

j_gene: TRBJ1-2
d_gene: NA
v_gene: TRBV7-9
CDR3aa: CASSLQGASGYTF

j_gene: TRBJ2-3
d_gene: TRBD2
v_gene: TRBV14
CDR3aa: CASSQITGLAGLTQYF

j_gene: TRBJ1-5
d_gene: NA
v_gene: TRBV4-2
CDR3aa: CASSQGVQGSNQPQHF

j_gene: TRBJ1-2
d_gene: TRBD1
v_gene: TRBV30
CDR3aa: CAWERTGGSGGYTF

j_gene: TRBJ1-6
d_gene: NA
v_gene: TRBV9
CDR3aa: CASSASYNSPLHF

j_gene: TRBJ2-5
d_gene: TRBD1
v_gene: TRBV5-6
CDR3aa: CASSLARQGQETQYF

j_gene: TRBJ1-1
d_gene: NA
v_gene: TRBV5-1
CDR3aa: CASSFVDGGREAFF

j_gene: TRBJ2-7
d_gene: TRBD2
v_gene: TRBV4-1
CDR3aa: CASSQDSSGVDEQYF

j_gene: TRBJ2-7
d_gene: TRBD2
v_gene: TRBV27
CDR3aa: CASSLLRGSRTYEQYF

j_gene: TRBJ2-3
d_gene: TRBD2
v_gene: TRBV5-1
CDR3aa: CASSSGGTDTQYF

j_gene: TRBJ2-1
d_gene: TRBD2
v_gene: TRBV5-4
CDR3aa: CASKMGLAVNNEQFF

j_gene: TRBJ1-5
d_gene: NA
v_gene: TRBV6-5
CDR3aa: CASSYRGSGDQPQHF

j_gene: TRBJ2-1
d_gene: NA
v_gene: TRBV19
CDR3aa: CATSLSSYNEQFF

j_gene: TRBJ1-5
d_gene: TRBD1
v_gene: TRBV5-4
CDR3aa: CASSSGTAQPQHF

j_gene: TRBJ1-6
d_gene: NA
v_gene: TRBV28
CDR3aa: CASTQGGEGSPLHF

j_gene: TRBJ2-1
d_gene: TRBD2
v_gene: TRBV24-1
CDR3aa: CATSDGTSSGNEQFF

j_gene: TRBJ1-6
d_gene: NA
v_gene: TRBV2
CDR3aa: CASTRVINSPLHF

j_gene: TRBJ2-5
d_gene: TRBD1
v_gene: TRBV7-3
CDR3aa: CASSLNGQGAETQYF

j_gene: TRBJ1-4
d_gene: NA
v_gene: TRBV5-1
CDR3aa: CASSLEGVRGEKLFF

j_gene: TRBJ2-2
d_gene: NA
v_gene: TRBV5-1
CDR3aa: CASGLGGRTGELFF

j_gene: TRBJ1-2
d_gene: TRBD1
v_gene: TRBV12-3/TRBV12-4
CDR3aa: CASRTGQSGYTF

j_gene: TRBJ2-1
d_gene: TRBD1
v_gene: TRBV30
CDR3aa: CAWDRVTYNEQFF

j_gene: TRBJ2-5
d_gene: TRBD1
v_gene: TRBV23-1
CDR3aa: CASSQSGVGTEHSQTQETQYF

j_gene: TRBJ2-5
d_gene: NA
v_gene: TRBV6-6
CDR3aa: CASSTGTQETQYF

j_gene: TRBJ2-1
d_gene: TRBD2
v_gene: TRBV5-4
CDR3aa: CASSFPTSGNEQFF